The clone carrying this T cell receptor beta chain was detected only a few times. This entry comes from a study of control samples from healthy donors and cancer patients. The CDR3 is made up of 16 amino acids. After removal of 5 bases from V and 0 bases from J, the junction contained 10 bases not matched to a gene. From germline, CDR1 is ENHRY and CDR2 SYGVKD. Method: immunoSEQ multiplex PCR; TCRdb's copy keeps in-frame clones and lacks some. Of tens of thousands of clones in the sample, around 93% were seen once. The chain couples TRBV10-3 to TRBJ2-7, with 7 bases fitting TRBD1. Sequencing was performed on PBMCs. The origin of this receptor is a woman between 35 and 50 years old with head and neck cancer. The CDR3 is CAISKSRDRSSYEQYF. The DNA of the CDR3 is TGTGCCATCAGTAAAAGCCGGGACAGAAGCTCCTACGAGCAGTACTTC.